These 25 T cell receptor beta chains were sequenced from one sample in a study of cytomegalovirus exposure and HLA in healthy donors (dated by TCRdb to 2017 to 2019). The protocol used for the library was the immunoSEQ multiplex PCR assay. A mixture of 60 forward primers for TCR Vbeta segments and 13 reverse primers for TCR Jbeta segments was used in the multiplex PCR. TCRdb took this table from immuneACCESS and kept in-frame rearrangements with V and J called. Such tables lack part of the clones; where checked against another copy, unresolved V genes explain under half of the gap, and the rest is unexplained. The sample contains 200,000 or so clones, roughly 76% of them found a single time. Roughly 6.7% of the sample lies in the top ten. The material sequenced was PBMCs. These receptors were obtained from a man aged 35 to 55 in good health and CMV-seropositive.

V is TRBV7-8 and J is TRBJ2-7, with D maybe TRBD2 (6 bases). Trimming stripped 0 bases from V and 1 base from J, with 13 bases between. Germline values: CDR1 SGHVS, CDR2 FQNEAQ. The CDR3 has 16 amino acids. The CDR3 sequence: CASSLATRGESYEQYF. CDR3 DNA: TGTGCCAGCAGCTTAGCTACTCGCGGGGAGTCCTACGAGCAGTACTTC. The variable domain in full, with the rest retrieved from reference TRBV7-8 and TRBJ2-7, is GAGVSQSPRYKVAKRGQDVALRCDPISGHVSLFWYQQALGQGPEFLTYFQNEAQLDKSGLPSDRFFAERPEGSVSTLKIQRTQQEDSAVYLCASSLATRGESYEQYFGPGTRLTVT.

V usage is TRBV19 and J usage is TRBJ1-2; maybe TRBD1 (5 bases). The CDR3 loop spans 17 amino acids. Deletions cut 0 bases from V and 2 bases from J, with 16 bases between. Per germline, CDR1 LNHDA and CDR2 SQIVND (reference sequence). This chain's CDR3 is CASSIERGADQNYGYTF. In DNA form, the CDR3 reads TGTGCCAGTAGTATAGAACGCGGGGCAGACCAGAACTATGGCTACACCTTC.

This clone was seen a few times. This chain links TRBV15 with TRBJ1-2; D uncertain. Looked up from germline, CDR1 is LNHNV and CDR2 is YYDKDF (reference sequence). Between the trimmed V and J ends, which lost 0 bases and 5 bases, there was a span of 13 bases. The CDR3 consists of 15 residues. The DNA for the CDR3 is TGTGCCACCAGCAGAGATTTGAGGTTCGGGTATGGCTACACCTTC. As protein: CATSRDLRFGYGYTF.

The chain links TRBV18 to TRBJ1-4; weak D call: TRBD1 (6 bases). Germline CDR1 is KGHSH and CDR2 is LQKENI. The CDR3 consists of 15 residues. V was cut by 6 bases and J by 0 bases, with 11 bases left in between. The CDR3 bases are TGTGCCAGCTCCCACGGGACAACAACTAATGAAAAACTGTTTTTT. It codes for CASSHGTTTNEKLFF.

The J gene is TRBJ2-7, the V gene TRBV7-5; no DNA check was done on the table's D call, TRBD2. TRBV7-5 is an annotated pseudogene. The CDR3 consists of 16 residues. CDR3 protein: CARSLEGDHRSYEQYF. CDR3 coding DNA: TGTGCCAGAAGCTTAGAGGGAGATCATAGGTCCTACGAGCAGTACTTC.

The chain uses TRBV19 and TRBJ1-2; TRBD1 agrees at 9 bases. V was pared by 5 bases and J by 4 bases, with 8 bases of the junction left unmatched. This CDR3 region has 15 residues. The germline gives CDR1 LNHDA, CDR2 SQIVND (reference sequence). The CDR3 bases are TGTGCCAGTAGTGGGGGACAGGGAATTCTCTATGGCTACACCTTC. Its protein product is CASSGGQGILYGYTF.

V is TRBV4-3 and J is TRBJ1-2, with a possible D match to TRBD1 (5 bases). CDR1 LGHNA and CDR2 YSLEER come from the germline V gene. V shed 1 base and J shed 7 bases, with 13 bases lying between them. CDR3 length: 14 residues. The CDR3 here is CASSQGNRRGGYTF. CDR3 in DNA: TGCGCCAGCAGCCAAGGGAACAGGCGAGGTGGCTACACCTTC.

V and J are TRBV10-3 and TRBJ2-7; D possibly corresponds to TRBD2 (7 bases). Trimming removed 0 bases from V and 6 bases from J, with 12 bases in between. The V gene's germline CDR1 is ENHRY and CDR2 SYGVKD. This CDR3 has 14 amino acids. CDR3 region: CAISESWGGREQYF. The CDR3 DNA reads TGTGCCATCAGTGAGTCCTGGGGGGGCCGCGAGCAGTACTTC.

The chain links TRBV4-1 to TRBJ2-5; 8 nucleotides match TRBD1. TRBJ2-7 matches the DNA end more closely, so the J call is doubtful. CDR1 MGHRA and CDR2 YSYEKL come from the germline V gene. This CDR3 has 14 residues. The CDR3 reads CASSPWDRRDEQYF. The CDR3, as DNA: TGCGCCAGCAGCCCGTGGGACAGGCGGGACGAGCAGTACTTC.

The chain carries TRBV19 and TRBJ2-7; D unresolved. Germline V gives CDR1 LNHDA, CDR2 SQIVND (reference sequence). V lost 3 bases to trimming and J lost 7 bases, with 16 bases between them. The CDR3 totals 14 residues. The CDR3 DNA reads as TGTGCCAGTAGTATTACCCCCAGTACCAGGGAGCAGTACTTC. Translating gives CASSITPSTREQYF.

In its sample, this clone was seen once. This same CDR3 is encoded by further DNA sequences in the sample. The CDR3 region has the DNA TGTGCCAGCAGTTTGACAGGCTATGGCTACACCTTC. It codes for CASSLTGYGYTF. V gene TRBV28 combines with J gene TRBJ1-2, with a possible D match to TRBD1 (6 bases). The germline V and J ends were trimmed by 3 bases and 4 bases, with 6 bases remaining between them. The CDR3 totals 12 residues. CDR1 and CDR2 from the germline V gene are MDHEN and SYDVKM.

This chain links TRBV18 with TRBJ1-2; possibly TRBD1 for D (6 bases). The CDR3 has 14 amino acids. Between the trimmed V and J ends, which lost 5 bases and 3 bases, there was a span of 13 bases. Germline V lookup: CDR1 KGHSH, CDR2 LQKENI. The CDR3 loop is CASSSRTADYGYTF. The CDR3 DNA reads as TGTGCCAGCTCAAGTAGGACAGCAGACTATGGCTACACCTTC.

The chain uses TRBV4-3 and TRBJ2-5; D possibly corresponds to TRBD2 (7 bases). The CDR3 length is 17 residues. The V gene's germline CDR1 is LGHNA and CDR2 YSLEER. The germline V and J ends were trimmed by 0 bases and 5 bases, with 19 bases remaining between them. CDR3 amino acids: CASSQDPPSRGAETQYF. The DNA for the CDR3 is TGCGCCAGCAGCCAAGACCCCCCGAGCCGGGGGGCTGAGACCCAGTACTTC.

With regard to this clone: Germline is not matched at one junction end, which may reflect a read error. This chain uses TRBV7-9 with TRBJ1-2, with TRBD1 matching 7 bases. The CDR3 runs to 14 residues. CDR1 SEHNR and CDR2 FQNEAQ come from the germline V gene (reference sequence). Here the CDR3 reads CSSSLAGQLNGYTF. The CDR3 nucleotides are TGTTCCAGCAGCTTAGCGGGACAGTTAAATGGCTACACCTTC. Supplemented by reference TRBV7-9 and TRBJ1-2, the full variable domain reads DTGVSQNPRHKITKRGQNVTFRCDPISEHNRLYWYRQTLGQGPEFLTYFQNEAQLEKSRLLSDRFSAERPKGSFSTLEIQRTEQGDSAMYLCSSSLAGQLNGYTFGSGTRLTVV.

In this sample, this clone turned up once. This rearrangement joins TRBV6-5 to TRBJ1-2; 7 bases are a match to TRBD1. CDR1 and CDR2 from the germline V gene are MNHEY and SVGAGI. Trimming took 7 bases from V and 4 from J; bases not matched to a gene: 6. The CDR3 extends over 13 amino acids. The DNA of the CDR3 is TGTGCCAGCAAGAGGACAGGCCTCTATGGCTACACCTTC. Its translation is CASKRTGLYGYTF.

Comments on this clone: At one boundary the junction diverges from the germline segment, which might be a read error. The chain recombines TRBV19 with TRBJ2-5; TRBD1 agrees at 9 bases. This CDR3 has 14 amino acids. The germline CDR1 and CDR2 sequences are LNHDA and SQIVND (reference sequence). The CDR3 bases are TGTGCCGGTAGTACGGGGACAGGGCAAGAGACCCAGTACTTC. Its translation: CAGSTGTGQETQYF.

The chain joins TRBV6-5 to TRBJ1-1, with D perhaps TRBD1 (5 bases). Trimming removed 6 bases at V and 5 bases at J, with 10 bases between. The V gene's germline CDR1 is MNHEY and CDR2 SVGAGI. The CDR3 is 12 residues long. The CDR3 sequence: CASRQGFTEAFF. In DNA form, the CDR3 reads TGTGCCAGCAGGCAGGGTTTTACTGAAGCTTTCTTT.

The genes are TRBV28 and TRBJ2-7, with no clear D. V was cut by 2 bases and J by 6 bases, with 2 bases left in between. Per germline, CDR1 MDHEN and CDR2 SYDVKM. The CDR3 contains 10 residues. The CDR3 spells CASSLREQYF. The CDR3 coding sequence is TGTGCCAGCAGTTTACGCGAGCAGTACTTC.

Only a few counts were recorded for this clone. The CDR3 is CASSESGPSYNEQFF. CDR3 DNA sequence: TGTGCCAGCAGCGAAAGCGGTCCGTCCTACAATGAGCAGTTCTTC. The gene calls are TRBV7-2 and TRBJ2-1, with a tentative D call TRBD2 (5 bases). Between the trimmed V and J ends, which lost 5 bases and 1 base, there was a span of 12 bases. Per germline, CDR1 SGHTA and CDR2 FQGNSA. This CDR3 is built from 15 residues. Full variable domain (missing parts from reference TRBV7-2 and TRBJ2-1): GAGVSQSPSNKVTEKGKDVELRCDPISGHTALYWYRQSLGQGLEFLIYFQGNSAPDKSGLPSDRFSAERTGGSVSTLTIQRTQQEDSAVYLCASSESGPSYNEQFFGPGTRLTVL.

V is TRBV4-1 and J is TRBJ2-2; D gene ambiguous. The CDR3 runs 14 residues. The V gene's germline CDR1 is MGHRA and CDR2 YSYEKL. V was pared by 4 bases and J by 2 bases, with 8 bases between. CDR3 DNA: TGCGCCAGCAGCCTACCAGGAAACACCGGGGAGCTGTTTTTT. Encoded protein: CASSLPGNTGELFF.

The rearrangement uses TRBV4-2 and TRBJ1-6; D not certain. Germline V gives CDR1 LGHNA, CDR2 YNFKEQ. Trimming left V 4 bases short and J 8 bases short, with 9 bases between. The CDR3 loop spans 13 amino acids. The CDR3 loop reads CASSLDTDSPLHF. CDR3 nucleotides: TGTGCCAGCAGCCTTGACACGGATTCACCCCTCCACTTT.

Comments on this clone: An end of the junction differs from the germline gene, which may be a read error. DNA for the CDR3: TGTGCCAGCAGGGGGGGGGCAGTGGATTTT. Translated, it gives CASRGGAVDF. The V and J genes are TRBV7-2 and TRBJ1-3, with D perhaps matching TRBD1 (6 bases). From germline, CDR1 is SGHTA and CDR2 FQGNSA. CDR3 length: 10 residues.

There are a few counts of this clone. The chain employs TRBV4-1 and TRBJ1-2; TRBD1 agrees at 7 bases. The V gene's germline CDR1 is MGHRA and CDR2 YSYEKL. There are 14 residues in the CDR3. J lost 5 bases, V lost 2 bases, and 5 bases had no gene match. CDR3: CASSQPQGRYGYTF. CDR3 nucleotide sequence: TGCGCCAGCAGCCAACCACAGGGGAGGTATGGCTACACCTTC.

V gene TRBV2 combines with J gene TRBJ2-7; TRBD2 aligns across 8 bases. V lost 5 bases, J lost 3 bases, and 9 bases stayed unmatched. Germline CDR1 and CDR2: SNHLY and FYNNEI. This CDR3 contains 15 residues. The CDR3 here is CASSPLIGTSYEQYF. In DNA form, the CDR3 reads TGTGCCAGCAGTCCCTTAATCGGGACTAGCTACGAGCAGTACTTC.

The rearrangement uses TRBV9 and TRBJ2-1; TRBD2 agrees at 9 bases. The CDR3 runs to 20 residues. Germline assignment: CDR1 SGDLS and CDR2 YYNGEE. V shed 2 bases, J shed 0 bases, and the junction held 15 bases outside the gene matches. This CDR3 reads CASSVTAGGRDLSSYNEQFF. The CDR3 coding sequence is TGTGCCAGCAGCGTCACAGCGGGGGGTCGCGATCTAAGCTCCTACAATGAGCAGTTCTTC.